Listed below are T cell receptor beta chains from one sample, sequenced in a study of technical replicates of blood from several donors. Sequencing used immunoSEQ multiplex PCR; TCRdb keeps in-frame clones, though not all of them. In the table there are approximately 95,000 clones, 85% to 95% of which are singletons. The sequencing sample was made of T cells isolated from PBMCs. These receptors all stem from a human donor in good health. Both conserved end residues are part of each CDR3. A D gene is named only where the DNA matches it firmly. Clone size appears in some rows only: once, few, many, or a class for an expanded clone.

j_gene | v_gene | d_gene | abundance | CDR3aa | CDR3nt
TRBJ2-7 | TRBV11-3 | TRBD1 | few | CASSYRAGTGVYEQYF | TGTGCCAGCAGTTATCGCGCCGGGACAGGGGTCTACGAGCAGTACTTC
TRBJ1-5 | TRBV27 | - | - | CASSFNWHQPQHF | TGTGCCAGCAGTTTTAATTGGCATCAGCCCCAGCATTTT
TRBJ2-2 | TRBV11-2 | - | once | CASSLVRGSSTGELFF | TGTGCCAGCAGCTTAGTCCGGGGGTCGAGCACCGGGGAGCTGTTTTTT
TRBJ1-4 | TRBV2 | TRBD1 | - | CASSGTAANEKLFF | TGTGCCAGCAGCGGGACAGCGGCTAATGAAAAACTGTTTTTT
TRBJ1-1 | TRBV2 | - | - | CASRGGVFTEAFF | TGTGCCAGCAGGGGGGGGGTTTTCACTGAAGCTTTCTTT
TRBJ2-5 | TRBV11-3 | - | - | CASSSRPGGEGETQYF | TGTGCCAGCAGCTCCCGGCCCGGGGGAGAAGGAGAGACCCAGTACTTC
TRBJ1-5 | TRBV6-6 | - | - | CASSYSRGGAQHF | TGTGCCAGCAGTTACTCGAGGGGGGGAGCCCAGCATTTT
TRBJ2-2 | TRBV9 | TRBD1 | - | CASSSTYSQGAIDTGELFF | TGTGCCAGCAGCAGTACGTATTCCCAGGGGGCAATCGACACCGGGGAGCTGTTTTTT
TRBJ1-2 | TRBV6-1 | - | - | CATQGRWGGVGYTF | TGTGCCACGCAGGGCAGATGGGGGGGCGTCGGCTACACCTTC
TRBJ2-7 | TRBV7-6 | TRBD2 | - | CASSVTGTSGPYEQYF | TGTGCCAGCAGCGTAACCGGGACTAGCGGCCCCTACGAGCAGTACTTC
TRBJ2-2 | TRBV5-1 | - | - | CASSLERGTGELFF | TGCGCCAGCAGCTTGGAAAGGGGGACCGGGGAGCTGTTTTTT